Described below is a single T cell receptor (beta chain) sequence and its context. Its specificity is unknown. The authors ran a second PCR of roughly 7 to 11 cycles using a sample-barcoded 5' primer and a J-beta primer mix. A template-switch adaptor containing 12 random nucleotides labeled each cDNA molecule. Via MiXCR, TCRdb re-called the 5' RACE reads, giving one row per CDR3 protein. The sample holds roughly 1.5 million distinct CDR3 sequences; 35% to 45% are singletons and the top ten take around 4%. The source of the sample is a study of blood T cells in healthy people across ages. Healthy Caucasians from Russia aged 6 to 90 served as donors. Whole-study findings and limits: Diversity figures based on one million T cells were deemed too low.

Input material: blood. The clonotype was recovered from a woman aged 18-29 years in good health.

CDR3 protein: CASSFSDPTEAFF. For the CDR3, the DNA is TGTGCCAGCAGTTTCTCCGATCCCACTGAAGCTTTCTTT. The chain is built from TRBV27 and TRBJ1-1; no definite D call. V dropped 3 bases and J dropped 4 bases, with 9 bases sitting between them. This CDR3 contains 13 residues. Germline loops: CDR1 MNHEY, CDR2 SMNVEV (reference sequence).